Described below is a single TCR beta chain sequence and its context. The data originate from a study of OX40 agonist ivuxolimab in advanced cancers. Study context: Patients with hepatocellular carcinoma, melanoma, renal cell or head and neck cancer made up the dose-escalation patients. Participants averaged approximately 65 years of age (range about 23 to 80) and were roughly 83% male.

The V gene lost 5 bases and the J gene lost 6 bases, with 9 bases spanning the gap. The CDR3 is 12 amino acids. Germline V gives CDR1 SGHTA, CDR2 FQGNSA. Sequenced by immunoSEQ multiplex PCR; TCRdb stores in-frame clones only, minus some. This repertoire shows tens of thousands of clones, nearly 90% found once; its top ten account for approximately 0.3%. This chain links TRBV7-2 with TRBJ2-3, with D hard to call. The sample in question was CD4+ or CD8+ T cells sorted from blood, obtained in a trial of the OX40 agonist ivuxolimab. The clonotype was recovered from an adult with an advanced solid tumor such as melanoma, head and neck, liver or kidney cancer. CDR3 coding DNA: TGTGCCAGCAGCCAGACTCGGGATACGCAGTATTTT. Translating it yields CASSQTRDTQYF.